This T cell receptor (beta chain) came from a study of control samples from healthy donors and cancer patients. This clone was detected only a few times. V lost 7 bases to trimming and J lost 0 bases, with 11 bases between them. The CDR3 is 14 amino acids. CDR1 and CDR2 from the germline V gene are SGHRS and YFSETQ. The data were produced by immunoSEQ multiplex PCR, yet TCRdb's version contains in-frame clones alone and is incomplete. The sample yields tens of thousands of clones, roughly 87% seen once. The source material was blood. This clonotype was sampled from a woman aged 45-59 years in good health. The J gene is TRBJ2-1, the V gene TRBV5-1; D unclear. For the CDR3, the DNA is TGCGCCAGCCTACCGGGTTTCTCCTACAATGAGCAGTTCTTC. The encoded protein is CASLPGFSYNEQFF.